The entry below describes one TCR beta chain. The antigen is not known. Using genomic DNA as the template, TCR beta VDJ and CDR3 profiling was carried out. TCRdb analysed the reads with MiXCR anew, one entry per CDR3 protein. The sample yields 400,000 to 500,000 distinct CDR3 sequences, about 70% seen once. The sample belongs to a study of CD8+CD57+ T cells in acquired aplastic anemia. Study-wide background: An average of roughly 3 ug of DNA was obtained from sorted CD4+ and CD8+ cells. Sequencing produced an average of roughly 11 million reads per healthy donor for CD4+ cells.

Overall study results and limits: Between patients and controls, 25 to 30 CD8+ CDR3 sequences were found in common.

Per the germline V gene, CDR1 is DFQATT and CDR2 is SNEGSKA (reference sequence). V was pared by 6 bases and J by 3 bases, with 19 bases between. The CDR3 contains 15 residues. The chain carries TRBV20-1 and TRBJ2-3, with D possibly TRBD2 on 5 matching bases. The sample comprised sorted CD4+, CD8+, or CD8+CD57+ T cells (not recorded which) from PBMCs. The TCR was taken from a human donor in good health, serving as a control. CDR3 residues: CSAALGVRETDTQYF. DNA of the CDR3: TGCAGTGCAGCCCTAGGAGTAAGGGAGACAGATACGCAGTATTTT.